The rows below give T cell receptor beta chains drawn from one sample of a study of T cell changes during pregnancy in multiple sclerosis. Profiling relied on immunoSEQ multiplex PCR, and the TCRdb table lists in-frame clones only, not all of them. The sample gives about 68,000 clones, 90% of which show up once; 1.4% to 1.5% is in the top ten. The source material was peripheral blood, sampled in the third trimester of pregnancy. The receptors shown here come from a female donor with multiple sclerosis, enrolled in a pregnancy study. Each CDR3 is given without its conserved first and last residue.

TRBV29-1	TRBJ2-5	SGRQGQETQY
TRBV19	TRBJ2-3	ASSSIEGSTDTQY
TRBV25-1	.	ASRRDRTYEQY
TRBV11-2	TRBJ1-1	ASSLGQGREDTEAF
TRBV19	TRBJ1-1	ASSRQGLRNTEAF
TRBV7-9	TRBJ2-1	ASLGQDEQF
TRBV5-1	TRBJ2-3	ASSLVGGSLTDTQY
TRBV7-9	TRBJ2-7	ASSPGYEQY
TRBV7-9	TRBJ1-2	ASSFKGTGDYGYT
TRBV5-1	TRBJ1-4	ASSLRTDEKLF
TRBV9	TRBJ2-2	ASSARPVDAVIPRGAFGELF
TRBV10-3	TRBJ1-2	AISDRGRMKGYT
TRBV11-2	TRBJ2-2	ASSFGEGGELF
TRBV9	TRBJ2-7	ASSPVGSSHEQY
TRBV7-2	TRBJ1-2	ASSLAHAGTGGGSRGYT
TRBV19	TRBJ1-2	ASTSPPGTGSNYGYT
TRBV6-5	TRBJ2-7	ASSLLYEQY
TRBV4-3	TRBJ2-1	ASSQVPPLDNEQF
TRBV25-1	TRBJ1-1	ASSEYRPGGAEAF
TRBV6-4	TRBJ2-1	ASSDLRTGRDEQF
TRBV29-1	TRBJ1-1	SVLLDSNTEAF
TRBV30	TRBJ1-2	AWKRGGLNYGYT
TRBV14	TRBJ2-7	ASSHLNRDTHEQY
TRBV4-1	TRBJ2-5	ASSQDRLETQY
TRBV5-1	TRBJ2-5	ASSLGLARPQETQY
TRBV6-4	TRBJ1-5	ASSDSNGTGPYSNQPQH
TRBV6-5	TRBJ2-7	ASSYPTGGRDEQY
TRBV6-1	TRBJ2-3	ASSITGGTDTQY
TRBV6-6	TRBJ1-6	ASTYGGAVSPLH
TRBV5-4	TRBJ2-1	ASSLEAGQTYNEQF
TRBV10-3	TRBJ1-1	AIRDRDDGEAF
TRBV4-2	TRBJ2-2	ASSQEERETGELF
TRBV29-1	TRBJ2-5	SVRGTSGLQETQY
TRBV7-9	TRBJ2-4	ASSSSLAGGLPGTIQY
TRBV28	TRBJ2-7	ASSFPGGTSYEQY
TRBV27	TRBJ2-7	ASSKGTGGYEQY
TRBV4-1	TRBJ2-7	ASSHPQREVEQY
TRBV4-3	TRBJ2-1	ASSQVSSGDYNEQF
TRBV23-1	TRBJ1-5	ASSQLRVGQPQH